A selection of T cell receptor beta chains follows, all from one sample in a study of blood T cells in healthy people across ages. TCRdb analysed the 5' RACE reads with MiXCR anew, one entry per CDR3 protein. The sample shows about 930,000 distinct CDR3 sequences, around 29% of them seen only once. The sample was also linked to a second study, of T cells of mothers and their children.

The specimen was blood. The receptors come from a woman in her forties in good health. Each CDR3 is given with its conserved first and last residue. The order of the fields is D gene, clone size, V gene, J gene, CDR3 DNA, CDR3 protein. The D gene is left open where the match is weak. Size is omitted from some rows. Given values are once, few, many or a class for expanded clones.

>TRBD1|many|TRBV20-1|TRBJ2-7
TGCAGTGCAGGGACAGGGATCAACGAGCAGTACTTC
CSAGTGINEQYF
>TRBD2|NA|TRBV28|TRBJ2-5
TGTGCCAGCAGTTTTAAGTTTAGCGGGGGGCTACAAGAGACCCAGTACTTC
CASSFKFSGGLQETQYF
>TRBD2|few|TRBV6-1|TRBJ2-2
TGTGCCAGCAGTCAGGGACTAGCGGCGAACACCGGGGAGCTGTTTTTT
CASSQGLAANTGELFF
>NA|NA|TRBV7-9|TRBJ1-4
TGTGCCAGCAGCTTATATCGCAGGGTTGATGAAAAACTGTTTTTT
CASSLYRRVDEKLFF
>NA|few|TRBV5-1|TRBJ2-5
TGCGCCAGCAGCCCCATAGCCCAGGAGGAGACCCAGTACTTC
CASSPIAQEETQYF
>NA|NA|TRBV20-1|TRBJ1-6
TGCAGTGCTAGAGCGAGCCGGGGGTCCTATAATTCACCCCTCCACTTT
CSARASRGSYNSPLHF
>NA|NA|TRBV10-3|TRBJ2-1
TGTGCCATCAGTGCACTAGTGGATGAGCAGTTCTTC
CAISALVDEQFF
>NA|few|TRBV7-2|TRBJ1-2
TGTGCCAGCAGCGTGGACAATCTCTATGGCTACACCTTC
CASSVDNLYGYTF
>NA|many|TRBV20-1|TRBJ2-7
TGCAGTGCTAATAACAGGGATAAGCGGTACGAGCAGTACTTC
CSANNRDKRYEQYF
>NA|few|TRBV20-1|TRBJ1-1
TGCAGTGCTAGCCCCACTGCGGGGGTGAACACTGAAGCTTTCTTT
CSASPTAGVNTEAFF
>NA|NA|TRBV12-3/TRBV12-4|TRBJ1-5
TGTGCCAGCAGTTGGGCCAACAATCAGCCCCAGCATTTT
CASSWANNQPQHF
>TRBD1|NA|TRBV14|TRBJ1-2
TGTGCCAGCAGCCCAAGGATGAGAGGACAGGCCTATGGCTACACCTTC
CASSPRMRGQAYGYTF
>NA|few|TRBV30|TRBJ2-7
TGTGCCTGGATACGGGCGGGGCAGGGGGATCCGTACTTC
CAWIRAGQGDPYF
>NA|NA|TRBV4-1|TRBJ1-1
TGCGCCAGCAGCCAAAGATCAAGAAGGGGCGAGGGTCCCTTAATGGAAGCTTTCTTT
CASSQRSRRGEGPLMEAFF
>TRBD2|many|TRBV2|TRBJ2-2
TGTGCCAGCAGTGAAAGACTAGCGGCCGGGGAGCTGTTTTTT
CASSERLAAGELFF
>NA|NA|TRBV2|TRBJ2-3
TGTGCCAGCAGTGGCTATACCAGTGGGGATACGCAGTATTTT
CASSGYTSGDTQYF
>NA|NA|TRBV4-3|TRBJ1-1
TGCGCCAGCAAAGTACAGGGACAGAACACTGAAGCTTTCTTT
CASKVQGQNTEAFF
>NA|few|TRBV5-1|TRBJ2-5
TGCGCCAGCAGCTTTGCTGAGGAGACCCAGTACTTC
CASSFAEETQYF
>NA|NA|TRBV7-3|TRBJ2-1
TGTGCCAGCAGCTTACGGCTAGACAGCTCCTACAATGAGCAGTTCTTC
CASSLRLDSSYNEQFF
>TRBD2|NA|TRBV19|TRBJ2-7
TGTGCCAGTAGGGGGCCGGGACTAGGGTACGAGCAGTACTTC
CASRGPGLGYEQYF
>TRBD2|NA|TRBV5-1|TRBJ2-1
TGCGCCAGCAGCCCCTCGACGCCGGGACCGGGGGGTGAGCAGTTCTTC
CASSPSTPGPGGEQFF
>NA|few|TRBV10-3|TRBJ2-3
TGTGCCATCAGTGAGTCGGAAGGGCCGGATACGCAGTATTTT
CAISESEGPDTQYF
>NA|many|TRBV21-1|TRBJ1-6
TGTGCCAGCAGCAAAGCAGAAGTACCCTATAATTCACCCCTCCACTTT
CASSKAEVPYNSPLHF
>NA|NA|TRBV12-3/TRBV12-4|TRBJ1-2
TGTGCCGGCAGTTTACCAGGGGCACCTAACTATGGCTACACCTTC
CAGSLPGAPNYGYTF
>TRBD2|NA|TRBV12-3/TRBV12-4|TRBJ2-1
TGTGCCAGCAGTCACGGACTAGCTGGGCCGTACAATGAGCAGTTCTTC
CASSHGLAGPYNEQFF
>NA|NA|TRBV5-1|TRBJ2-3
TGCGCCAGCAGCTTGCAAGGGCTATCTAGCACAGATACGCAGTATTTT
CASSLQGLSSTDTQYF
>NA|many|TRBV20-1|TRBJ2-7
TGCAGTGCTGCCCAGGGTGGCTACGAGCAGTACTTC
CSAAQGGYEQYF
>TRBD1|many|TRBV7-2|TRBJ2-5
TGTGCCAGCAGCGATAGAGGCACCGGGACAGGAGGAGAGACCCAGTACTTC
CASSDRGTGTGGETQYF
>NA|NA|TRBV4-3|TRBJ1-2
TGCGCCAGCAGCGGACATCCCTATGGCTACACCTTC
CASSGHPYGYTF
>TRBD1|NA|TRBV12-3/TRBV12-4|TRBJ1-2
TGTGCCAGCCGTTGGATAGGGGGCGACTATGGCTACACCTTC
CASRWIGGDYGYTF
>NA|many|TRBV9|TRBJ2-3
TGTGCCAGCAGCAAAGGTCCCGTGGCTAGCACAGATACGCAGTATTTT
CASSKGPVASTDTQYF
>NA|NA|TRBV24-1|TRBJ1-1
TGTGCCACCAGTGACCCGGGACGGGGGGCTGAAGCTTTCTTT
CATSDPGRGAEAFF
>NA|NA|TRBV12-3/TRBV12-4|TRBJ2-2
TGTGCCAGCAGTTTCGGGCAGGGACGCACCGGGGAGCTGTTTTTT
CASSFGQGRTGELFF
>TRBD1|NA|TRBV20-1|TRBJ2-2
TGCAGTGCCAGAGATCAGGGACAGGCGAACACCGGGGAGCTGTTTTTT
CSARDQGQANTGELFF
>NA|NA|TRBV18|TRBJ2-7
TGTGCCAGCTCTCTTGCCACGACTCTCGCTTACGAGCAGTACTTC
CASSLATTLAYEQYF
>NA|NA|TRBV18|TRBJ2-3
TGTGCCAGCTCACCAAGGATGTGGACAGACTCTCAGCGGAGCACAGATACGCAGTATTTT
CASSPRMWTDSQRSTDTQYF
>NA|few|TRBV7-9|TRBJ2-4
TGTGCCAGCAGCCCCGGGACGCAACAAAACATTCAGTACTTC
CASSPGTQQNIQYF
>NA|NA|TRBV6-4|TRBJ2-6
TGTGCCAACAGTGACGGAGGCCCTGGGGCCAACGTCCAGACTTTC
CANSDGGPGANVQTF
>NA|many|TRBV11-3|TRBJ2-7
TGTGCCAGCAGCTCGGAGGACAACGAGCAGTACTTC
CASSSEDNEQYF
>TRBD2|NA|TRBV20-1|TRBJ2-2
TGCAGTGCTCGCGCTAGCGGGGGGGCTGTCGGGGAGCTGTTTTTT
CSARASGGAVGELFF
>TRBD1|once|TRBV6-5|TRBJ1-1
TGTGCCAGCAGATCTCCGGGACAGGGTAACACTGAAGCTTTCTTT
CASRSPGQGNTEAFF
>NA|medium-sized|TRBV4-1|TRBJ2-7
TGCGCCAGCAGCCAAGGCGTAGGGAAGTACGAGCAGTACTTC
CASSQGVGKYEQYF